The table lists the clone carrying this T cell receptor beta chain with a few counts. RNA transcripts were the template for amplifying TCR beta CDR3 regions. The HTBI set primed first-round TCR CDR3 RT-PCR. TCRdb re-called the multiplex PCR reads with MiXCR, one entry per CDR3 protein. This table has 400,000 to 500,000 distinct CDR3 sequences, about 13% appearing once. These data belong to a study of T cells in Graves' hyperthyroidism and ophthalmopathy. An absence of ophthalmopathy progression within 18 months meant stable Graves' hyperthyroidism. V dropped 6 bases and J dropped 0; count of bases not matched to a gene: 7. The V gene's germline CDR1 is DFQATT and CDR2 SNEGSKA (reference sequence). The CDR3 sequence is 16 residues long.

Sequencing was carried out using blood. The rearrangement joins TRBV20-1 to TRBJ2-2; TRBD2 agrees at 10 bases. This clonotype originated in a woman under 30 with Graves' hyperthyroidism. The DNA of the CDR3 is TGCAGTGCCCCGACTAGCGGGCCGTCGAACACCGGGGAGCTGTTTTTT. Protein sequence: CSAPTSGPSNTGELFF.